This T cell receptor (beta chain) emerged from a study of post-analysis software for immune sequencing data. About the research overall: Relapsing-remitting, secondary progressive and progressive-relapsing multiple sclerosis courses were included.

The study's findings and limits: By F measure, strong co-clustering occurred among samples prepared in the same batch. Normalized Chao1 diversity was significantly lower in multiple sclerosis patients than in controls. Patients had higher frequencies than controls of roughly 5 TRBV segments, including TRBV5-6, TRBV5-1 and TRBV20-1.

As to this clonotype: Its antigen is not known.

The germline V gene encodes CDR1 MNHNS and CDR2 SASEGT. CDR3 size: 17 residues. J was trimmed by 7 bases and V by 6 bases; bases with no gene match: 17. Unique molecular identifiers were built into the TCR beta cDNA libraries. T cells numbering about 0.85 to 10 million gave rise to 500,000 to 600,000 cDNA molecules. A single record per CDR3 protein comes from TCRdb applying MiXCR to the PCR reads. The sample lists roughly 800,000 distinct CDR3 sequences; approximately 53% were seen once. The sequence derives from a girl between 10 and 17 years old with multiple sclerosis. The chain couples TRBV6-1 to TRBJ2-7; TRBD2 agrees at 11 bases. The material sequenced was blood. In DNA form, the CDR3 reads TGTGCCAGCAGCAGTAGCGGGAGGGCCTCTACATTATGGGAGCAGTACTTC. This codes for CASSSSGRASTLWEQYF.